Following are 26 T cell receptor beta chains from one sample sequenced in a study of HIV-infected patients and healthy controls. Reverse transcription used approximately 500 ng RNA and constant-region primers for alpha and beta. Each of the alpha and beta chains got its own library through chain-specific third strand synthesis with indices. TCRdb re-called the 5' RACE reads with MiXCR, one entry per CDR3 protein. The profile shows roughly 25,000 distinct CDR3 sequences, 8.5% to 9% of them singletons. All unsorted peripheral T cells were captured because whole blood was used without fractionation. The sample comprised blood. All receptors come from an adult in good health.

This clonotype was counted ten times or more. The chain combines TRBV6-5 with TRBJ1-1; D might be TRBD1 (6 bases). V dropped 6 bases and J dropped 2 bases, with 10 bases sitting between them. Germline assignment: CDR1 MNHEY and CDR2 SVGAGI. The CDR3 is made up of 13 amino acids. The CDR3 reads CASRGGGNTEAFF. Here the CDR3 DNA reads TGTGCCAGCAGGGGGGGCGGCAACACTGAAGCTTTCTTT.

The table lists this clonotype with many counts. V and J are TRBV3-1 and TRBJ2-5; 15 bases map to TRBD2. Germline lookup yields CDR1 LGHDT and CDR2 YNNKEL (reference sequence). There are 16 residues in the CDR3. V trimming: 3 bases; J trimming: 3 bases; junction bases outside the gene matches: 2. The CDR3 sequence is CASSQGLAGGKETQYF. The CDR3 DNA reads as TGTGCCAGCAGCCAGGGACTAGCGGGGGGAAAAGAGACCCAGTACTTC.

In its sample, this clonotype is medium-sized. Written as DNA, the CDR3 is TGTGCCAGCAGTGCTAGCGGGGGGCCGGAAGCAAGCACAGATACGCAGTATTTT. Translated, it gives CASSASGGPEASTDTQYF. The chain links TRBV25-1 to TRBJ2-3, with TRBD2 matching 11 bases. The CDR3 covers 18 residues. With V trimmed by 4 bases and J by 0 bases, 9 bases remained unmatched. Germline CDR1 MGHDK, CDR2 SYGVNS.

This clonotype has a count of ten or more. The chain joins TRBV28 to TRBJ2-1; D remains ambiguous. This CDR3 has 13 residues. CDR1 and CDR2 (germline): MDHEN, SYDVKM. V lost 3 bases and J lost 9, with 12 bases in between. The CDR3 sequence is CASSLVIVPEQFF. DNA for the CDR3: TGTGCCAGCAGTTTGGTCATCGTCCCTGAGCAGTTCTTC.

This chain uses TRBV12-3 or TRBV12-4 with TRBJ1-2; D is possibly TRBD1 (5 bases). CDR3 length equals 15 residues. V gave up 5 bases and J gave up 6 bases, with 19 bases separating them. The CDR3 reads CASSQVAGGMDGYTF. For the CDR3, the DNA is TGTGCCAGCAGTCAAGTCGCCGGGGGGATGGATGGCTACACCTTC.

Many counts were recorded for this clonotype. The chain carries TRBV6-5 and TRBJ2-1; D not resolved. The length of the CDR3 is 12 residues. CDR1 MNHEY and CDR2 SVGAGI come from the germline V gene. Trimming pared 0 bases from V and 8 bases from J, leaving 5 bases between. The chain's CDR3 is CASSYSIDEQFF. The CDR3, as DNA: TGTGCCAGCAGTTACTCGATAGATGAGCAGTTCTTC.

This clonotype has ten or more counts. The chain uses TRBV29-1 and TRBJ1-1; D possibly corresponds to TRBD1 (5 bases). Trimming removed 5 bases from V and 6 bases from J, with 13 bases in between. CDR1 and CDR2 from the germline V gene are SQVTM and ANQGSEA. This CDR3 is 12 amino acids long. CDR3 nucleotide sequence: TGCAGCGTTCGGCAGGGAGGGGCTGAAGCTTTCTTT. This translates into CSVRQGGAEAFF.

This clonotype was seen more than once but under ten times. This chain connects TRBV3-1 to TRBJ1-1; TRBD1 is a possible D gene (6 bases). Trimming shortened V by 2 bases and J by 3 bases, and 10 bases separated the two germline ends. The CDR3 has 14 amino acids. From germline, CDR1 is LGHDT and CDR2 YNNKEL (reference sequence). In nucleotides, the CDR3 is TGTGCCAGCAGCCAATCCGACAGGCACACTGAAGCTTTCTTT. Translating gives CASSQSDRHTEAFF.

This clonotype was recorded many times. The chain links TRBV4-3 to TRBJ1-3; D might be TRBD1 (5 bases). Germline CDR1 and CDR2: LGHNA and YSLEER. V dropped 6 bases and J dropped 0 bases, with 9 bases sitting between them. The CDR3 length is 14 residues. For the CDR3, the DNA is TGCGCCAGCAGTGGGGCTCACTCTGGAAACACCATATATTTT. This sequence encodes CASSGAHSGNTIYF.

This clonotype was seen at least ten times. The chain recombines TRBV7-2 with TRBJ1-5; D not resolved. Looked up from germline, CDR1 is SGHTA and CDR2 is FQGNSA. The CDR3 extends over 14 amino acids. V was cut by 1 base and J by 4 bases, with 8 bases left in between. CDR3 sequence: CASSLVRGNQPQHF. CDR3 nucleotide sequence: TGTGCCAGCAGCTTAGTCCGGGGTAATCAGCCCCAGCATTTT. The whole variable domain, filled in from reference TRBV7-2 and TRBJ1-5, reads GAGVSQSPSNKVTEKGKDVELRCDPISGHTALYWYRQSLGQGLEFLIYFQGNSAPDKSGLPSDRFSAERTGGSVSTLTIQRTQQEDSAVYLCASSLVRGNQPQHFGDGTRLSIL.

The rearrangement joins TRBV12-3 or TRBV12-4 to TRBJ2-1, with D maybe TRBD2 (5 bases). Trimming took 8 bases from V and 0 from J, leaving 11 bases between them. The CDR3 is 14 amino acids. CDR3 nucleotides: TGTGCCAGCTCTATGGGGAGCTCCTACAATGAGCAGTTCTTC. This translates into CASSMGSSYNEQFF.

The sample holds many counts of this clonotype. The chain joins TRBV2 to TRBJ2-1; D is undetermined. The CDR3 is 13 amino acids. Trimming removed 0 bases at V and 13 bases at J, with 13 bases between. CDR1 is SNHLY and CDR2 is FYNNEI in the germline V gene. The CDR3 coding sequence is TGTGCCAGCAGTGAAGCGGGCCCCATATTCCAGTTCTTC. This codes for CASSEAGPIFQFF. The whole variable domain, filled in from reference TRBV2 and TRBJ2-1, reads EPEVTQTPSHQVTQMGQEVILRCVPISNHLYFYWYRQILGQKVEFLVSFYNNEISEKSEIFDDQFSVERPDGSNFTLKIRSTKLEDSAMYFCASSEAGPIFQFFGPGTRLTVL.

This clonotype has at least ten counts. The rearrangement links TRBV30 to TRBJ1-1; D remains ambiguous. Trimming removed 0 bases from V and 3 bases from J, with 8 bases in between. The CDR3 has 13 residues. Germline CDR1 GTSNPN, CDR2 SVGIG (reference sequence). Written as DNA, the CDR3 is TGTGCCTGGAGTGTACGAACAGACACTGAAGCTTTCTTT. Protein sequence: CAWSVRTDTEAFF.

This clonotype was picked up many times. This chain links TRBV6-2 or TRBV6-3 with TRBJ2-3; D possibly matches TRBD1 or TRBD2 (6 bases each). CDR3 length: 14 residues. V lost 3 bases, J lost 3 bases, and 10 bases lay in between. Germline values: CDR1 MNHEY, CDR2 SVGEGT. The CDR3 DNA follows: TGTGCCAGCAGTTATTCGGGGGCAACAGATACGCAGTATTTT. It is translated as CASSYSGATDTQYF.

This clonotype was found many times. The chain uses TRBV3-1 and TRBJ2-5, with D possibly matching TRBD2 (5 bases). V was pared by 0 bases and J by 2 bases, with 10 bases between. CDR1 LGHDT and CDR2 YNNKEL come from the germline V gene (reference sequence). This CDR3 region has 15 residues. The CDR3 DNA sequence: TGTGCCAGCAGCCAAGATGTTACTAGACAAGAGACCCAGTACTTC. This codes for CASSQDVTRQETQYF.

This clonotype qualifies as medium-sized. This chain uses TRBV6-5 with TRBJ1-1; D is ambiguous. Germline CDR1 and CDR2: MNHEY and SVGAGI. Trimming stripped 0 bases from V and 2 bases from J, with 10 bases between. This CDR3 spans 15 amino acids. CDR3 loop: CASSYSAGFNTEAFF. CDR3 nucleotides: TGTGCCAGCAGTTACTCTGCAGGCTTCAACACTGAAGCTTTCTTT.

CDR3 amino acids: CASSLAARQGEAFF. CDR3 nucleotide sequence: TGTGCCAGCAGTTTAGCCGCTAGACAGGGGGAAGCTTTCTTT. This rearrangement joins TRBV12-3 or TRBV12-4 to TRBJ1-1; 8 bases agree with TRBD1. This CDR3 has 14 amino acids. V lost 0 bases, J lost 8 bases, and 5 bases stayed unmatched.

At least ten counts were recorded for this clonotype. DNA of the CDR3: TGTGCCAGCAGCCAAGGCCTGCGGACTACTAGCAATCAGCCCCAGCATTTT. This encodes CASSQGLRTTSNQPQHF. This chain links TRBV4-2 with TRBJ1-5; D gene uncertain. The V end lost 1 base, the J end lost 0 bases, and 13 bases lay between the germline ends. The CDR3 is 17 amino acids. Germline-derived CDR1 and CDR2 are LGHNA and YNFKEQ.

With regard to this clonotype: This may come from a read error, since a much larger clone is one base off. V usage is TRBV27 and J usage is TRBJ2-3; TRBD2 is a possible D gene (6 bases). The V gene lost 4 bases and the J gene lost 2 bases, with 16 bases spanning the gap. The CDR3 is 16 amino acids. Germline CDR1 and CDR2: MNHEY and SMNVEV (reference sequence). The CDR3 region is CASSSHRLVTTDTQYF. CDR3 nucleotides: TGTGCCAGCAGTTCCCACAGACTAGTTACCACAGATACGCAGTATTTT.

V and J are TRBV6-1 and TRBJ2-7; 8 bases are a match to TRBD1. Germline trimming cut 3 bases from V and 5 bases from J; bases unmatched to any gene: 6. Germline CDR1 is MNHNS and CDR2 is SASEGT. The CDR3 loop spans 14 amino acids. Here the CDR3 DNA reads TGTGCCAGCAGTGATTGGGACAGGCCTAACGAGCAGTACTTC. Translated, it gives CASSDWDRPNEQYF.

This clonotype is labeled medium-sized (0.01 to 0.1%). V is TRBV10-3 and J is TRBJ2-6, with D possibly called TRBD1 or TRBD2 (6 bases each). The CDR3 has 15 residues. Deletions cut 5 bases from V and 2 bases from J, with 10 bases between. Germline CDR1 ENHRY, CDR2 SYGVKD. The CDR3 here is CAISSGGTGANVLTF. CDR3 bases: TGTGCCATCAGTTCCGGGGGCACTGGGGCCAACGTCCTGACTTTC.

In its sample, this clonotype was seen a few times. The chain carries TRBV5-1 and TRBJ2-6; D may be TRBD1 (6 bases). The V end lost 4 bases, the J end lost 0 bases, and 20 bases lay between the germline ends. Germline V gene data show CDR1 as SGHRS and CDR2 as YFSETQ. The CDR3 runs 19 residues. The CDR3 here is CASSLRDTLFDSGANVLTF. The CDR3 nucleotides are TGCGCCAGCAGCCTCCGGGACACCCTATTTGACTCTGGGGCCAACGTCCTGACTTTC.

This clonotype turned up a few times. In nucleotides, the CDR3 is TGTGCCAGCAGGGACCCGGGACAGGGGGCAAGGGGTGAAGCTTTCTTT. Protein: CASRDPGQGARGEAFF. The rearrangement links TRBV27 to TRBJ1-1, with TRBD1 identical over 12 bases. V lost 6 bases, J lost 7 bases, and 12 bases stayed unmatched. This CDR3 spans 16 amino acids. The germline V gene encodes CDR1 MNHEY and CDR2 SMNVEV (reference sequence).

In its sample, this clonotype was seen a few times. This sequence joins TRBV5-1 and TRBJ2-2, with TRBD2 matching 8 bases. Trimming cost V 1 base and J 4 bases; bases outside gene matches: 6. The CDR3 extends over 16 amino acids. Germline V lookup: CDR1 SGHRS, CDR2 YFSETQ. CDR3 protein: CASSLSGGAGTGELFF. CDR3 in DNA: TGCGCCAGCAGCTTGTCCGGGGGGGCCGGCACCGGGGAGCTGTTTTTT.

This clonotype occurred many times. The chain carries TRBV30 and TRBJ1-6; 10 nucleotides line up with TRBD1. Germline assignment: CDR1 GTSNPN and CDR2 SVGIG (reference sequence). The CDR3 length is 17 residues. Unmatched junction bases numbered 12, after V lost 2 bases and J lost 8 bases. For the CDR3, the DNA is TGTGCCTGGAGTATCCCTCGGCGACAGGGGGCTCATTCACCCCTCCACTTT. It codes for CAWSIPRRQGAHSPLHF.

This clonotype has ten or more counts. The CDR3 is CASGNSGGPNEQFF. CDR3 nucleotides: TGTGCTAGTGGCAATAGCGGGGGACCGAATGAGCAGTTCTTC. V usage is TRBV12-5 and J usage is TRBJ2-1; 9 nucleotides agree with TRBD2. From germline, CDR1 is LGHNT and CDR2 FRNRAP. The CDR3 is 14 amino acids. V lost 6 bases, J lost 7 bases, and 7 bases stayed unmatched.